Listed below are T cell receptor beta chains from one sample, sequenced in a study of blood T cell repertoires in COVID-19. Clones were sequenced by immunoSEQ multiplex PCR, and TCRdb holds only the in-frame ones, with some missing. The sample holds some 240,000 clones, roughly 90% seen once. The sequenced material came from peripheral blood. The receptors stem from a man in his sixties who had recovered from COVID-19. The CDR3 runs from the conserved cysteine through the conserved F or W. A D gene is named only where the DNA matches it firmly. Not every row has a clone size; where given, it reads once, few, many or a size class.

j_call clone_size d_call v_call cdr3_aa cdr3_nt
TRBJ1-6 NA NA TRBV10-3 CAISGDIANLGSPLHF TGTGCCATCAGTGGGGACATCGCAAACCTTGGATCACCCCTCCACTTT
TRBJ2-3 NA NA TRBV11-3 CASSLLDTDTQYF TGTGCCAGCAGCTTACTAGACACAGATACGCAGTATTTT
TRBJ1-2 few TRBD1 TRBV2 CASTDRVTNYGYTF TGTGCCAGCACCGACAGGGTCACGAACTATGGCTACACCTTC
TRBJ1-2 NA NA TRBV7-9 CASSFQTGSSGSGYTF TGTGCCAGCAGTTTTCAAACAGGGAGTTCAGGTAGCGGCTACACCTTC
TRBJ2-3 NA NA TRBV18 CASSPYSPLQADTQYF TGTGCCAGCTCACCATATTCACCCCTTCAGGCAGATACGCAGTATTTT
TRBJ1-4 once TRBD1 TRBV7-2 CASSSPRTGGLRKLFF TGTGCCAGCAGCTCTCCCCGGACAGGGGGATTACGAAAACTGTTTTTT
TRBJ1-5 NA NA TRBV5-6 CASSLRGIVSNQPQHF TGTGCCAGCAGCTTGCGGGGAATAGTCAGCAATCAGCCCCAGCATTTT
TRBJ2-1 NA TRBD2 TRBV5-1 CASSTGTSGRAFVNEQFF TGCGCCAGCAGCACCGGGACTAGCGGGAGGGCCTTCGTAAATGAGCAGTTCTTC
TRBJ2-3 NA NA TRBV9 CASSPPPRLRGESTDTQYF TGTGCCAGCAGCCCCCCTCCGCGACTCCGGGGAGAAAGCACAGATACGCAGTATTTT
TRBJ1-1 NA NA TRBV4-1 CASSQDTTRRVSKKGKDAEAFF TGCGCCAGCAGCCAGGACACGACACGTAGGGTGTCAAAAAAAGGAAAGGACGCTGAAGCTTTCTTT
TRBJ1-2 NA NA TRBV5-1 CASSWYGGDGYTF TGCGCCAGCAGCTGGTACGGCGGCGATGGCTACACCTTC
TRBJ2-1 NA TRBD2 TRBV7-2 CASSSLAGGAYNEQFF TGTGCCAGCAGCTCTCTAGCGGGAGGGGCCTACAATGAGCAGTTCTTC
TRBJ1-3 NA NA TRBV7-9 CASSPLGTTSSGNTIYF TGTGCCAGCAGCCCCCTTGGGACAACCTCCTCTGGAAACACCATATATTTT
TRBJ2-5 once TRBD2 TRBV14 CASSQRRTGGETQYF TGTGCCAGCAGCCAGAGGAGGACGGGAGGAGAGACCCAGTACTTC
TRBJ1-5 NA TRBD1 TRBV2 CASSEWGQGLGQPQHF TGTGCCAGCAGTGAATGGGGACAGGGTCTTGGTCAGCCCCAGCATTTT
TRBJ2-7 NA TRBD1 TRBV18 CASSPGQGKQYF TGTGCCAGCTCACCCGGACAGGGCAAGCAGTACTTC
TRBJ1-6 NA TRBD1 TRBV6-5 CASSYDRGVSPLHF TGTGCCAGCAGTTATGACAGGGGAGTTTCACCCCTCCACTTT
TRBJ1-2 NA TRBD1 TRBV3-1/TRBV3-2 CASSQDRGDYGYTF TGTGCCAGCAGCCAAGACAGGGGGGACTATGGCTACACCTTC
TRBJ2-1 NA TRBD1 TRBV7-2 CASSIDRGSHNEQFF TGTGCCAGCAGCATCGACAGGGGAAGTCACAATGAGCAGTTCTTC
TRBJ2-2 NA TRBD2 TRBV2 CASAGGGTGELFF TGTGCCAGCGCCGGCGGGGGGACCGGGGAGCTGTTTTTT
TRBJ2-7 NA TRBD1 TRBV2 CATTRDRDFDEQYF TGTGCCACCACAAGGGACAGGGATTTTGACGAGCAGTACTTC
TRBJ1-2 few NA TRBV5-4 CASSSETETYGYTF TGTGCCAGCAGCTCCGAAACAGAGACCTATGGCTACACCTTC
TRBJ2-5 NA NA TRBV18 CASSHPGLGGRLQYF TGTGCCAGCTCACACCCGGGACTAGGGGGCCGACTCCAGTACTTC
TRBJ1-2 NA NA TRBV15 CATSSMGQAKNYGYTF TGTGCCACCAGCAGTATGGGGCAGGCGAAAAACTATGGCTACACCTTC
TRBJ1-2 once TRBD1 TRBV11-2 CASSLEGTVKTF TGTGCCAGCAGCTTAGAAGGGACAGTTAAGACCTTC
TRBJ1-2 few NA TRBV6-5 CASSYDRTAIGYTF TGTGCCAGCAGTTACGATCGTACAGCTATCGGCTACACCTTC
TRBJ2-7 NA NA TRBV7-6 CASSLGPGPYYEQYF TGTGCCAGCAGCTTAGGCCCTGGGCCCTACTACGAGCAGTACTTC
TRBJ2-7 NA TRBD2 TRBV4-2 CASSQELSAGVPEQYF TGTGCCAGCAGCCAAGAATTATCCGCGGGAGTACCCGAGCAGTACTTC
TRBJ2-5 few TRBD1 TRBV6-5 CASTVGQGGETQYF TGTGCCAGCACCGTGGGACAGGGGGGAGAGACCCAGTACTTC
TRBJ1-1 NA NA TRBV18 CASSPQGSEAFF TGTGCCAGCTCACCACAGGGGTCTGAAGCTTTCTTT
TRBJ2-1 NA TRBD2 TRBV6-4 CASSASSGLNEQFF TGTGCCAGCAGTGCGTCTAGCGGACTAAATGAGCAGTTCTTC
TRBJ1-1 NA TRBD1 TRBV30 CASEGGQGVPGTEAFF TGTGCCTCCGAGGGGGGACAGGGGGTCCCGGGAACTGAAGCTTTCTTT
TRBJ2-7 few TRBD1 TRBV5-1 CASNSGTGEFEQYF TGCGCCAGCAATTCCGGGACAGGGGAGTTCGAGCAGTACTTC
TRBJ2-3 NA NA TRBV7-2 CASSEADTQYF TGTGCCAGCAGTGAGGCAGATACGCAGTATTTT
TRBJ2-3 NA NA TRBV7-9 CASSLSDSYFTDTQYF TGTGCCAGCAGCCTGTCGGACAGCTACTTCACAGATACGCAGTATTTT
TRBJ2-5 NA NA TRBV2 CASSGGQETQYF TGTGCCAGCAGCGGGGGACAAGAGACCCAGTACTTC
TRBJ2-1 NA TRBD2 TRBV5-8 CASSLWWGGNRLDEQFF TGTGCCAGCAGCTTGTGGTGGGGGGGGAACCGGTTGGATGAGCAGTTCTTC
TRBJ1-5 NA NA TRBV15 CATSRAGQSSNQPQHF TGTGCCACCAGCAGAGCTGGACAGAGTAGCAATCAGCCCCAGCATTTT
TRBJ2-3 NA NA TRBV5-1 CASSQADTGTQYF TGCGCCAGCAGCCAAGCCGATACGGGTACGCAGTATTTT
TRBJ2-2 NA TRBD2 TRBV30 CAWSVRVAGGTGELFF TGTGCCTGGAGTGTACGGGTAGCGGGAGGCACCGGGGAGCTGTTTTTT
TRBJ2-5 NA TRBD1 TRBV5-1 CASSWGQGFRETQYF TGCGCCAGCAGCTGGGGACAGGGGTTCCGAGAGACCCAGTACTTC
TRBJ2-2 NA TRBD1 TRBV3-1/TRBV3-2 CASSIRDRNTGELFF TGTGCCAGCAGCATCCGGGACAGAAACACCGGGGAGCTGTTTTTT
TRBJ2-1 NA NA TRBV24-1 CATSDTRTSYNEQFF TGTGCCACCAGTGATACAAGAACCTCCTACAATGAGCAGTTCTTC
TRBJ2-1 NA TRBD1 TRBV7-9 CASSGDRDSYNEQFF TGTGCCAGCAGCGGGGACAGGGACTCCTACAATGAGCAGTTCTTC
TRBJ2-3 NA TRBD2 TRBV4-2 CASGTAGLDTQYF TGTGCCAGCGGTACAGCGGGACTGGATACGCAGTATTTT
TRBJ2-3 NA TRBD2 TRBV6-4 CASSDSYRVAGGPRDTDTQYF TGTGCCAGCAGTGACTCCTATAGAGTGGCGGGAGGGCCACGGGACACAGATACGCAGTATTTT
TRBJ2-2 NA TRBD1 TRBV18 CASFPRTGYTGELFF TGTGCCAGCTTCCCCAGGACAGGGTACACCGGGGAGCTGTTTTTT
TRBJ1-1 once NA TRBV7-3 CASSPGAGNTEAFF TGTGCCAGCAGCCCTGGGGCTGGGAACACTGAAGCTTTCTTT
TRBJ2-7 NA TRBD2 TRBV4-2 CASSQELAGAYEQYF TGTGCCAGCAGCCAAGAACTAGCGGGGGCCTACGAGCAGTACTTC
TRBJ2-1 NA TRBD2 TRBV5-1 CASSQGLASNEQFF TGCGCCAGCAGCCAGGGACTAGCGTCCAATGAGCAGTTCTTC
TRBJ2-2 NA NA TRBV7-3 CASSSQGTGELFF TGTGCCAGCAGCTCCCAGGGAACCGGGGAGCTGTTTTTT
TRBJ1-2 NA NA TRBV28 CASSPTDGRGYTF TGTGCCAGCAGTCCGACTGATGGCCGTGGCTACACCTTC
TRBJ2-1 NA NA TRBV19 CASSNRGARNPNNEQFF TGTGCCAGTAGTAACCGGGGAGCGCGGAATCCTAACAATGAGCAGTTCTTC
TRBJ2-7 NA NA TRBV7-8 CASSLATALRFTYEQYF TGTGCCAGCAGCTTAGCGACAGCCTTAAGATTTACCTACGAGCAGTACTTC
TRBJ2-1 NA NA TRBV7-2 CASSFVSSYNEQFF TGTGCCAGCAGCTTTGTTAGCTCCTACAATGAGCAGTTCTTC